The clone carrying this T cell receptor (beta chain) was seen a handful of times. Antigen specificity is unknown. TCRdb analysed the reads with MiXCR anew, one entry per CDR3 protein. Of approximately 990,000 distinct CDR3 sequences in the sample, 30% to 40% were seen once. Deletions cut 6 bases from V and 0 bases from J, with 26 bases between. Germline CDR1 and CDR2: DFQATT and SNEGSKA (reference sequence). This CDR3 has 19 amino acids. The entry originates in a study of T cell repertoires in cytomegalovirus infection. Sequencing used cultured CD8+ T cells from PBMCs, obtained from culture after CMV antigen stimulation. This clonotype was obtained from a human donor in good health (CMV status not recorded). Some clones in this sample may be carry-over from other donors' samples. The rearrangement joins TRBV20-1 to TRBJ2-2; tentatively, D is TRBD2 (5 bases). CDR3 protein: CSARASDNSVGANTGELFF. The CDR3 coding sequence is TGCAGTGCCCGTGCCAGCGACAACTCAGTGGGAGCGAACACCGGGGAGCTGTTTTTT.